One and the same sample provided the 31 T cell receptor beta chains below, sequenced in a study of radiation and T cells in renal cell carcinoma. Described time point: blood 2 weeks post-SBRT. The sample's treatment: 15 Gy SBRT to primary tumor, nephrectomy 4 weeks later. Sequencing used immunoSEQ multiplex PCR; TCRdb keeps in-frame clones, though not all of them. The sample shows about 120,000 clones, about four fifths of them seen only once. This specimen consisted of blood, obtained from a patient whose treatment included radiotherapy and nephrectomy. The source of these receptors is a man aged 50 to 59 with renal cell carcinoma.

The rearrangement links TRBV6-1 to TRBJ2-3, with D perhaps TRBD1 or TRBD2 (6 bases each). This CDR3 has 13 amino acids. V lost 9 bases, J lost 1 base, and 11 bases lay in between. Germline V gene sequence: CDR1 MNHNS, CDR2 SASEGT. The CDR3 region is CASEGGGTDTQYF. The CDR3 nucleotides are TGTGCCAGTGAGGGGGGAGGCACAGATACGCAGTATTTT.

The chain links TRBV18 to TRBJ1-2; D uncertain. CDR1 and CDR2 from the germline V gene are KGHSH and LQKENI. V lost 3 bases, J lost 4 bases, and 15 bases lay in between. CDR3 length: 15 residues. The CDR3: CASSPPTRSSYGYTF. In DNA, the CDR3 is TGTGCCAGCTCACCCCCTACACGCTCCAGCTATGGCTACACCTTC. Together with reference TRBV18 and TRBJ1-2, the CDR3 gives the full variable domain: NAGVMQNPRHLVRRRGQEARLRCSPMKGHSHVYWYRQLPEEGLKFMVYLQKENIIDESGMPKERFSAEFPKEGPSILRIQQVVRGDSAAYFCASSPPTRSSYGYTFGSGTRLTVV.

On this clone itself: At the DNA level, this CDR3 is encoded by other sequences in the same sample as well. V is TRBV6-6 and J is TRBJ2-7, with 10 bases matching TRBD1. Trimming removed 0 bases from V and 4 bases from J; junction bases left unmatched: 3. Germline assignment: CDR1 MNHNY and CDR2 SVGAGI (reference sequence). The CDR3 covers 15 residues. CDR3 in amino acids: CASSYSDRGPYEQYF. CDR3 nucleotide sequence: TGTGCCAGCAGTTACTCAGACAGGGGGCCATACGAGCAGTACTTC.

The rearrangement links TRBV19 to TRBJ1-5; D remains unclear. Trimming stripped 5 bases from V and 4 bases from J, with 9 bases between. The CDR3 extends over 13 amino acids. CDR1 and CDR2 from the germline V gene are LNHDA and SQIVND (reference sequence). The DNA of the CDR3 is TGTGCCAGTAGTGGGGTCTTTAATCAGCCCCAGCATTTT. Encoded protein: CASSGVFNQPQHF.

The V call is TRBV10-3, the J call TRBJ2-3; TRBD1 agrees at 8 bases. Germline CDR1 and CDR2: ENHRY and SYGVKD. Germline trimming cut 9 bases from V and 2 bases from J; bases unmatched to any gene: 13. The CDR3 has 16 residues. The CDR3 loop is CAINEDREAHTDTQYF. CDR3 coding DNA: TGTGCCATAAACGAGGACAGGGAAGCGCACACAGATACGCAGTATTTT.

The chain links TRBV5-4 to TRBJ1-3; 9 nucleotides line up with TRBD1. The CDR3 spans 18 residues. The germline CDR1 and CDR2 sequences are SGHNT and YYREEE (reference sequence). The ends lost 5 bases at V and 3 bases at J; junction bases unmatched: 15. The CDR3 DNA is TGTGCCAGCAGTAAGGGGGGGGGACAGGGAGTTTTTGGAAACACCATATATTTT. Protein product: CASSKGGGQGVFGNTIYF.

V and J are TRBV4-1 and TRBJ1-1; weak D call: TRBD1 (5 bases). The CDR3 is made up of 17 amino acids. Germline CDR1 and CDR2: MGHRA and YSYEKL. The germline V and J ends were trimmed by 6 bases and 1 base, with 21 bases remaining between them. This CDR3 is CASSPRLGAGKNTEAFF. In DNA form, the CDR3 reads TGCGCCAGCAGTCCTAGACTAGGGGCAGGGAAGAACACTGAAGCTTTCTTT.

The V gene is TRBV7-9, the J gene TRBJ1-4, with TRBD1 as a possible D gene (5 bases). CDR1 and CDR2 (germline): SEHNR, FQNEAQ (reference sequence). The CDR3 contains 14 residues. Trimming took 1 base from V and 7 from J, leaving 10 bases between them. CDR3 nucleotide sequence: TGTGCCAGCAGCTTAGACGGGGACGGTGAAAAACTGTTTTTT. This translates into CASSLDGDGEKLFF.

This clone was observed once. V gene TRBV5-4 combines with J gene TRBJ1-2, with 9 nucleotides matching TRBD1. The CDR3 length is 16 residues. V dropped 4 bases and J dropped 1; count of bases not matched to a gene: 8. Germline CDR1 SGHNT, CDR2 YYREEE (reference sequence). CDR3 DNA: TGTGCCAGCAGCCCCTTCGGACAGGGGAATAACTATGGCTACACCTTC. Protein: CASSPFGQGNNYGYTF.

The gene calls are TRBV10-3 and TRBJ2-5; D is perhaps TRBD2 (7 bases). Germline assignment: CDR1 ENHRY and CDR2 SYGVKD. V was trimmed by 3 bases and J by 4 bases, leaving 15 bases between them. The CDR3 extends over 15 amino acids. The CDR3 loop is CAISDMGGLIETQYF. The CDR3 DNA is TGTGCCATCAGTGATATGGGGGGGCTGATAGAGACCCAGTACTTC.

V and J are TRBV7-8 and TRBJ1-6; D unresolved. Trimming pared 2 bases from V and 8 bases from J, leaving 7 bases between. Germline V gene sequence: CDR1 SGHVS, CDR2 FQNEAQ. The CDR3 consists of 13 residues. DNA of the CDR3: TGTGCCAGCAGCTTACGACCCGATTCACCCCTCCACTTT. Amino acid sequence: CASSLRPDSPLHF. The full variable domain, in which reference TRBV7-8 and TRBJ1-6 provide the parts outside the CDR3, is GAGVSQSPRYKVAKRGQDVALRCDPISGHVSLFWYQQALGQGPEFLTYFQNEAQLDKSGLPSDRFFAERPEGSVSTLKIQRTQQEDSAVYLCASSLRPDSPLHFGNGTRLTVT.

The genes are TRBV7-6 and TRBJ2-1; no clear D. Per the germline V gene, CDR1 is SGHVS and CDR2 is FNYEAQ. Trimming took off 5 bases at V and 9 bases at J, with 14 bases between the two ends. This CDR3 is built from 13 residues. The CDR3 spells CASSPRPGLEQFF. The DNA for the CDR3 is TGTGCCAGCAGCCCCCGGCCTGGGCTTGAGCAGTTCTTC.

DNA of the CDR3: TGTGCCAGCAGCTTAGGAGGTGCAGGGTTGGCAGATACGCAGTATTTT. It codes for CASSLGGAGLADTQYF. The chain uses TRBV7-3 and TRBJ2-3; D may be TRBD1 or TRBD2 (5 bases each). The CDR3 totals 16 residues. The ends were cut back, 2 bases at V and 4 bases at J, with 16 bases in the middle. Germline values: CDR1 SGHTA, CDR2 FQGTGA.

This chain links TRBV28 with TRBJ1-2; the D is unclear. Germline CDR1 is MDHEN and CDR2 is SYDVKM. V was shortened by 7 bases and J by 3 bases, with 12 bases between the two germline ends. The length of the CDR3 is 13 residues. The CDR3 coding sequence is TGTGCCAGCACCTCTCCGGTCTACTATGGCTACACCTTC. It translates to CASTSPVYYGYTF.

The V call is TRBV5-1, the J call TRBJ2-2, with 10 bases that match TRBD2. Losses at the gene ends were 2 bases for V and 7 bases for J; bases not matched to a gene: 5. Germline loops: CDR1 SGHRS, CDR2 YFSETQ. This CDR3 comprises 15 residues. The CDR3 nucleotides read TGCGCCAGCAGCTTATCGGCTAGCGGGGGCGGGGAGCTGTTTTTT. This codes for CASSLSASGGGELFF.

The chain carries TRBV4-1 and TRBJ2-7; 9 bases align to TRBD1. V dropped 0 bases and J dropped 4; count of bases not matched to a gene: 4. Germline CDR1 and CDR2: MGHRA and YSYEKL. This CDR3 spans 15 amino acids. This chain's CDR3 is CASSQDPTGGYEQYF. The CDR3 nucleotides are TGCGCCAGCAGCCAAGATCCGACAGGGGGGTACGAGCAGTACTTC.

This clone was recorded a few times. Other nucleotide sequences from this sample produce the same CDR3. CDR3 loop: CSARPVYEQYF. The CDR3 DNA sequence: TGCAGTGCCAGGCCGGTTTACGAGCAGTACTTC. The chain is built from TRBV20-1 and TRBJ2-7; D unresolved. Trimming shortened V by 6 bases and J by 4 bases, and 10 bases separated the two germline ends. CDR3 size: 11 residues. Per germline, CDR1 DFQATT and CDR2 SNEGSKA (reference sequence).

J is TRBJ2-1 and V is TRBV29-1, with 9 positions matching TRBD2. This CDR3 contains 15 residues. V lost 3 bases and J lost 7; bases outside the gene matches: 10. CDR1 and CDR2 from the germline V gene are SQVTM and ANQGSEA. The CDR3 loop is CSVDMASGIMNEQFF. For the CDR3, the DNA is TGCAGCGTTGATATGGCTAGCGGGATTATGAATGAGCAGTTCTTC.

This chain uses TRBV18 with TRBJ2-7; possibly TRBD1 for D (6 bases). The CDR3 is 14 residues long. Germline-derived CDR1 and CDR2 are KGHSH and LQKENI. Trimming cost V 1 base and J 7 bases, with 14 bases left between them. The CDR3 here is CASSPRTERREQYF. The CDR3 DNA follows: TGTGCCAGCTCACCACGGACAGAGCGCCGGGAGCAGTACTTC. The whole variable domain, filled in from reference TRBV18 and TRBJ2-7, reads NAGVMQNPRHLVRRRGQEARLRCSPMKGHSHVYWYRQLPEEGLKFMVYLQKENIIDESGMPKERFSAEFPKEGPSILRIQQVVRGDSAAYFCASSPRTERREQYFGPGTRLTVT.

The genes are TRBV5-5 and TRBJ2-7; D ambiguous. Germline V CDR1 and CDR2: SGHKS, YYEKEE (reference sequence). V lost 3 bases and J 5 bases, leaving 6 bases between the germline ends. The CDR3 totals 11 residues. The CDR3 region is CASSSADEQYF. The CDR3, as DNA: TGTGCCAGCAGCTCGGCAGACGAGCAGTACTTC.

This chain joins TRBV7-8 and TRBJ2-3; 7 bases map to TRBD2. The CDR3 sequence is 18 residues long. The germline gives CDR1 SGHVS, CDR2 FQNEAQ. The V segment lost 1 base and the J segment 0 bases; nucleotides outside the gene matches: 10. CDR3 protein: CASSLGLAGYPSTDTQYF. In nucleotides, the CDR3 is TGTGCCAGCAGCTTAGGACTAGCTGGGTACCCTAGCACAGATACGCAGTATTTT.

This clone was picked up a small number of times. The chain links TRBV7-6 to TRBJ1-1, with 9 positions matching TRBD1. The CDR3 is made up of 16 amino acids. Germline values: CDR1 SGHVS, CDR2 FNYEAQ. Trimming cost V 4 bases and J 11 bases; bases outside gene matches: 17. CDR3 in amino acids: CASSSIPTTGGVTAFF. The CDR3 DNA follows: TGTGCCAGCAGCTCAATCCCGACCACAGGGGGCGTGACGGCTTTCTTT. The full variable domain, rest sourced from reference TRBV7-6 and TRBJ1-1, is GAGVSQSPRYKVTKRGQDVALRCDPISGHVSLYWYRQALGQGPEFLTYFNYEAQQDKSGLPNDRFSAERPEGSISTLTIQRTEQRDSAMYRCASSSIPTTGGVTAFFGQGTRLTVV.

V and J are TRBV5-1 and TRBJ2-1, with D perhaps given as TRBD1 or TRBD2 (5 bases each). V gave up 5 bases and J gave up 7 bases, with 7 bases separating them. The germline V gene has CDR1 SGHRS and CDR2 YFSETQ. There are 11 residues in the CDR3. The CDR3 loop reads CASSGGNEQFF. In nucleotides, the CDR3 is TGCGCCAGCAGTGGGGGAAATGAGCAGTTCTTC.

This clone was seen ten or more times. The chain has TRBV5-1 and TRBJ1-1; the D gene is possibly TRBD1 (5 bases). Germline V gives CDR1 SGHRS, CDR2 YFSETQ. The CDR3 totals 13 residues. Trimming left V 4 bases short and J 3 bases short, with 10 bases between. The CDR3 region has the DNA TGCGCCAGCAGCCAGGACACGTACACTGAAGCTTTCTTT. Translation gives CASSQDTYTEAFF. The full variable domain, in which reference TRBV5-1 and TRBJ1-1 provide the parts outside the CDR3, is KAGVTQTPRYLIKTRGQQVTLSCSPISGHRSVSWYQQTPGQGLQFLFEYFSETQRNKGNFPGRFSGRQFSNSRSEMNVSTLELGDSALYLCASSQDTYTEAFFGQGTRLTVV.

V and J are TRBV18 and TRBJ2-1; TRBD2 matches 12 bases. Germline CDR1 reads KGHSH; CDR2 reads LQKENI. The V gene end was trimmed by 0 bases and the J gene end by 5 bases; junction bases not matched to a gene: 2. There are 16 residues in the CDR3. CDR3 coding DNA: TGTGCCAGCTCACCACCGGGACTAGCGGGTAACAATGAGCAGTTCTTC. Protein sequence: CASSPPGLAGNNEQFF.

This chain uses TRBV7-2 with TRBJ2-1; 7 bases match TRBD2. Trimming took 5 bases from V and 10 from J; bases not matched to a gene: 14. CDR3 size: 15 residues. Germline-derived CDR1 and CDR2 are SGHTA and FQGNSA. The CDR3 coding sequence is TGTGCCAGCAGCGCCGGACTAGGATTTGTCATCGAGCAGTTCTTC. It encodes CASSAGLGFVIEQFF.

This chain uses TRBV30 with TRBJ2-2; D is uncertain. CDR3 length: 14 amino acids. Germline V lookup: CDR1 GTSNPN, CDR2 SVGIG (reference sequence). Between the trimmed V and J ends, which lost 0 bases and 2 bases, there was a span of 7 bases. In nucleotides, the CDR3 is TGTGCCTGGAGTGTTGTCAGAAACACCGGGGAGCTGTTTTTT. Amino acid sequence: CAWSVVRNTGELFF.

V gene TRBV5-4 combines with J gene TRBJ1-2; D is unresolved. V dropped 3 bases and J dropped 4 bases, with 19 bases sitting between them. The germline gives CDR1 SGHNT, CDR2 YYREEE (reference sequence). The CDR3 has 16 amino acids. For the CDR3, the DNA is TGTGCCAGCAGCTCAAAGTCCGCGGAGGCGGCCTATGGCTACACCTTC. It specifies CASSSKSAEAAYGYTF. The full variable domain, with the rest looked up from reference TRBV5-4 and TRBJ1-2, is ETGVTQSPTHLIKTRGQQVTLRCSSQSGHNTVSWYQQALGQGPQFIFQYYREEENGRGNFPPRFSGLQFPNYSSELNVNALELDDSALYLCASSSKSAEAAYGYTFGSGTRLTVV.

CDR3 sequence: CASSRPVRNTGELFF. CDR3 DNA sequence: TGTGCCAGCAGCCGCCCCGTACGAAACACCGGGGAGCTGTTTTTT. The genes are TRBV11-2 and TRBJ2-2; D remains ambiguous. CDR1 is SGHAT and CDR2 is FQNNGV in the germline V gene. V lost 5 bases and J lost 2, with 12 bases in between. This CDR3 region has 15 residues.

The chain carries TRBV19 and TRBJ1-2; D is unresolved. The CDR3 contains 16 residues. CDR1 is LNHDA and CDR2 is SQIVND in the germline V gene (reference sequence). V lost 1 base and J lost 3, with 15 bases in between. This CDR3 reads CASSIGTALTYYGYTF. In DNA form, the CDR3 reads TGTGCCAGTAGTATAGGAACAGCCCTAACCTACTATGGCTACACCTTC.

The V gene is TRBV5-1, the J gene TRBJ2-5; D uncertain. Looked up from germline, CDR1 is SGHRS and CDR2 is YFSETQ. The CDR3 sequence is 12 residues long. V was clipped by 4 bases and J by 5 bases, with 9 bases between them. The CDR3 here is CASSLESETQYF. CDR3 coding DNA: TGCGCCAGCAGCCTGGAATCGGAGACCCAGTACTTC.